The sample holds many counts of the clone carrying this T cell receptor (beta chain). Its antigen is still unknown. This CDR3 contains 13 residues. V gave up 6 bases and J gave up 3 bases; unmatched junction bases: 5. TCRdb analysed the RT-PCR reads with MiXCR anew, one entry per CDR3 protein. The data show 800,000 or so distinct CDR3 sequences, around 20% seen once. This entry is derived from a study of response to subunit inactivated influenza vaccine. Study-wide findings and caveats: The authors offered the suggestion that each seasonal influenza vaccination recruits few new T cells.

The genes are TRBV12-3 or TRBV12-4 and TRBJ2-7, with 7 bases that match TRBD1. Sequenced here: PBMCs from blood, sampled 5 days after vaccination. The TCR originated in a man aged 50 to 59 who received an inactivated influenza vaccine. Written as DNA, the CDR3 is TGTGCCAGCAGCCTCGGGACAGTCTACGAGCAGTACTTC. Residues: CASSLGTVYEQYF.